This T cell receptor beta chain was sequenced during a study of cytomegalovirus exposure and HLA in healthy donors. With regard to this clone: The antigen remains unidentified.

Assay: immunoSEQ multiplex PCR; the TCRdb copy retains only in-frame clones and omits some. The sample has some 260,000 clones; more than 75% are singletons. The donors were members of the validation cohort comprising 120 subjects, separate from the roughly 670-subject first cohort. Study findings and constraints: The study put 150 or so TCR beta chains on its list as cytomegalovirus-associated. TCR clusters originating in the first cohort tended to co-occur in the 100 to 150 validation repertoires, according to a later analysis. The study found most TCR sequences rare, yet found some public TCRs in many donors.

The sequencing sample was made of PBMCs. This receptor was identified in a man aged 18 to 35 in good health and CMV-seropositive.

CDR3 sequence (DNA): TGTGCCAGCAGCCCTAGACAATCTAGCTCCTACAATGAGCAGTTCTTC. Protein sequence: CASSPRQSSSYNEQFF. This chain links TRBV7-8 with TRBJ2-1; D is uncertain. The CDR3 runs 16 residues. The germline gives CDR1 SGHVS, CDR2 FQNEAQ. Trimming took 5 bases from V and 0 from J, leaving 14 bases between them. The full variable domain, completed using reference TRBV7-8 and TRBJ2-1, is GAGVSQSPRYKVAKRGQDVALRCDPISGHVSLFWYQQALGQGPEFLTYFQNEAQLDKSGLPSDRFFAERPEGSVSTLKIQRTQQEDSAVYLCASSPRQSSSYNEQFFGPGTRLTVL.